The T cell receptor beta chain under discussion was sequenced for a study of spatial heterogeneity in lung cancer. The study tagged each TCR cDNA molecule with a unique molecular identifier. Each CDR3 protein gets one entry after TCRdb re-called the 5' RACE reads with MiXCR. The sample records tens of thousands of distinct CDR3 sequences, 3.3% being singletons. CDR1 and CDR2 from the germline V gene are DFQATT and SNEGSKA (reference sequence). The CDR3 covers 14 residues. V dropped 3 bases and J dropped 5 bases, with 16 bases sitting between them. This clonotype has at least ten counts. Time point in this sample: sample taken at primary tumor resection. In each case, whole RNA from tumor, nontumor lung or frozen PBMC was sequenced unsorted.

The chain combines TRBV20-1 with TRBJ2-5; D might be TRBD1 (6 bases). Sequences were derived from PBMCs, sampled at surgery. The clonotype comes from a female donor with early-stage non-small cell lung cancer. In DNA form, the CDR3 reads TGCAGTGCTAGGGTCCAGGGGAGTGGGGAGACCCAGTACTTC. Amino acids: CSARVQGSGETQYF.